This T cell receptor (beta chain) came from a study of T cell changes during pregnancy in multiple sclerosis. This CDR3 comprises 14 residues. In germline, CDR1 is GTSNPN, CDR2 SVGIG (reference sequence). V lost 5 bases, J lost 1 base, and 15 bases lay in between. The assay was immunoSEQ multiplex PCR, and TCRdb's table has in-frame clones only and misses some. The data hold about 68,000 clones, with about nine tenths observed a single time. This sample comprised peripheral blood, obtained in the third trimester of pregnancy. V and J are TRBV30 and TRBJ2-7; the D gene is possibly TRBD2 (5 bases). This TCR came from a female donor with multiple sclerosis, enrolled in a pregnancy study. CDR3 loop: CAWDRGYSSYEQYF. The CDR3 bases are TGTGCCTGGGACCGGGGTTACAGTTCCTACGAGCAGTACTTC.